These 3 T cell receptor beta chains originate from one sample sequenced in a study of T cell repertoires in cytomegalovirus infection. TCRdb re-derived calls from the reads in MiXCR, one entry per CDR3 protein. The table lists about 220,000 distinct CDR3 sequences, 30% to 45% of them singletons. No antigen has been identified for these receptors. This specimen was CD8+ T cells from cultured PBMCs, taken from culture after CMV antigen stimulation. The receptors derive from a human donor in good health (CMV status not recorded). Some clones in this sample may be carry-over from other donors' samples.

There are a few counts of this clonotype. The rearrangement links TRBV6-5 to TRBJ2-7; TRBD2 agrees at 9 bases. J gave up 3 bases and V 3 bases, and 6 bases lay outside the gene matches. Germline CDR1 reads MNHEY; CDR2 reads SVGAGI. The length of the CDR3 is 15 residues. This chain's CDR3 is CASSYSGLAFYEQYF. DNA for the CDR3: TGTGCCAGCAGTTATTCGGGACTAGCCTTCTACGAGCAGTACTTC.

V usage is TRBV12-3 or TRBV12-4 and J usage is TRBJ2-7; the match to TRBD1 covers 9 bases. There are 14 residues in the CDR3. Unmatched junction bases numbered 5, after V lost 6 bases and J lost 2 bases. This CDR3 is CASRTGTGPYEQYF. The CDR3 coding sequence is TGTGCCAGCAGAACCGGGACAGGGCCCTACGAGCAGTACTTC.

The chain employs TRBV11-2 and TRBJ1-6, with unresolved D. This CDR3 has 14 residues. CDR1 SGHAT and CDR2 FQNNGV come from the germline V gene. V gave up 6 bases and J gave up 0 bases, with 6 bases separating them. CDR3 sequence reads: CASRAASYNSPLHF. The CDR3, as DNA: TGTGCCAGCAGAGCAGCCTCCTATAATTCACCCCTCCACTTT.